This paragraph reports one TCR beta chain. Runs used v3.0 of the immunoSEQ assay and were done at survey level. Sequenced by immunoSEQ multiplex PCR; TCRdb stores in-frame clones only, minus some. The data contain fewer than 25,000 clones, over 65% of them seen just once; the ten biggest clones take up 4.3%. The data belong to a study of long-term antiretroviral therapy in people with HIV. Germline V gene sequence: CDR1 MDHEN, CDR2 SYDVKM. This CDR3 has 13 amino acids. The J segment lost 0 bases and the V segment lost 10 bases, leaving 4 bases of the junction unmatched. Sequences were derived from unsorted PBMCs, sampled less than 6 years after starting antiretroviral therapy. The TCR was taken from a man aged 25-45 years with HIV. V usage is TRBV28 and J usage is TRBJ1-1, with TRBD1 matching 8 bases. As DNA, the CDR3 is TGTGCCACCTGGACAGGGCTGAACACTGAAGCTTTCTTT. It is translated as CATWTGLNTEAFF.